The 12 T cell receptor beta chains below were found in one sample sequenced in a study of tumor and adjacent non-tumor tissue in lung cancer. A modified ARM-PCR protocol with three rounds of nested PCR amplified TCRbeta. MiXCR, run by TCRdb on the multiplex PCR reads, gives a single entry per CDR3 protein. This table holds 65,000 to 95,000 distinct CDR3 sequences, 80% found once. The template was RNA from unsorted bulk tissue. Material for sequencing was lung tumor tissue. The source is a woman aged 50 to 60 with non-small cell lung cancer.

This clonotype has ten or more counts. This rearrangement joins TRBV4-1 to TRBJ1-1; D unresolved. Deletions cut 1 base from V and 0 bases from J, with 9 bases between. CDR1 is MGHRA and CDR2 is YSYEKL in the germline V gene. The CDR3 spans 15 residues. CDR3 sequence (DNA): TGCGCCAGCAGCCAAGTGTATCATATGAACACTGAAGCTTTCTTT. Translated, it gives CASSQVYHMNTEAFF.

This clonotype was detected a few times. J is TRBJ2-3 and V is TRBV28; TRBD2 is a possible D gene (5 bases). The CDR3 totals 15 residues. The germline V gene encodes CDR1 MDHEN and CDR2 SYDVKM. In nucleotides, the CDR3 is TGTGTCAACAGTCCTCCTTCCGGGATCACAGATACGCAGTATTTT. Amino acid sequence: CVNSPPSGITDTQYF.

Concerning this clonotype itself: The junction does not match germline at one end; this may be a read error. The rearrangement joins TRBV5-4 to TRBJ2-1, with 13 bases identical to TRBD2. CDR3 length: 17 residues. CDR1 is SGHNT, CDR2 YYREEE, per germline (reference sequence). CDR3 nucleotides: TGTGCCAGCAGCATGGGACTAGCGGGACACTCCTACAATGAACAGTTCTTC. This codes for CASSMGLAGHSYNEQFF.

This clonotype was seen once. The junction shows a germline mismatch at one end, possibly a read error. CDR3 loop: CASSFIAGEDNEEFF. The DNA for the CDR3 is TGTGCCAGCAGCTTTATAGCTGGAGAAGACAATGAGGAGTTCTTC. V usage is TRBV11-2 and J usage is TRBJ2-1; D unclear. There are 15 residues in the CDR3. Germline assignment: CDR1 SGHAT and CDR2 FQNNGV.

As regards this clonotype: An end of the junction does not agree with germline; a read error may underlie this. CDR3 DNA: TGTGCAAGCAGTTTAACACGTACTTACTATGGCTACACCTTC. This gives the protein CASSLTRTYYGYTF. The chain couples TRBV11-2 to TRBJ1-2; unclear D gene. Germline CDR1 SGHAT, CDR2 FQNNGV. The CDR3 is 14 residues long.

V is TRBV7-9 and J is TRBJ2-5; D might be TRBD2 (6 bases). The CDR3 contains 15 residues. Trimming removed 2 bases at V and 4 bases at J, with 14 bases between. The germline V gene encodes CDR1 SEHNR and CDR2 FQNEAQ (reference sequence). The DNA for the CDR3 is TGTGCCAGCAGCTTACACCTGGGGGGAGCAGAGACCCAGTACTTC. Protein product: CASSLHLGGAETQYF.

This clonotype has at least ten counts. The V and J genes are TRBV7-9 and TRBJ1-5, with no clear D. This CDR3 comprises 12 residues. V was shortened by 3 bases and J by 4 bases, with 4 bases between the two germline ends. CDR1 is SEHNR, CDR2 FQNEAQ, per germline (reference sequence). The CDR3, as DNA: TGTGCCAGCAGCTTTGCTAATCAGCCCCAGCATTTT. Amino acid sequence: CASSFANQPQHF. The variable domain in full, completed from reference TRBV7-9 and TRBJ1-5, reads DTGVSQNPRHKITKRGQNVTFRCDPISEHNRLYWYRQTLGQGPEFLTYFQNEAQLEKSRLLSDRFSAERPKGSFSTLEIQRTEQGDSAMYLCASSFANQPQHFGDGTRLSIL.

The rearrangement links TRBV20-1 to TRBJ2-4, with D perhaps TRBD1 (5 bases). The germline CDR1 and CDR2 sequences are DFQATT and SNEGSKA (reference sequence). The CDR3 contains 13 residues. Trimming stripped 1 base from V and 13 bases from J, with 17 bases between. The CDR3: CSARVLRGSIQYF. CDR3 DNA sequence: TGCAGTGCTAGAGTCCTAAGGGGCAGCATCCAGTACTTC.

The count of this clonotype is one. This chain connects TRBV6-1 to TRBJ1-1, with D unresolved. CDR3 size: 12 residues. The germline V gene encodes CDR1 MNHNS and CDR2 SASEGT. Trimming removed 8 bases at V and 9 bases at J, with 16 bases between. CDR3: CASGLGQTKAFF. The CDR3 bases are TGTGCCAGCGGTCTCGGGCAAACTAAAGCTTTCTTT.

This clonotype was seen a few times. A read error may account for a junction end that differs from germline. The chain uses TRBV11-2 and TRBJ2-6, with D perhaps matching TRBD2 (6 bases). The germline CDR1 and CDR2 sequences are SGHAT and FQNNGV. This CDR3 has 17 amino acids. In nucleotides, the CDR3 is TGTGCCAGCAGCTTATATCGGGACTCCTCTGGGACCAACGTCCTGACTTTC. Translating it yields CASSLYRDSSGTNVLTF.

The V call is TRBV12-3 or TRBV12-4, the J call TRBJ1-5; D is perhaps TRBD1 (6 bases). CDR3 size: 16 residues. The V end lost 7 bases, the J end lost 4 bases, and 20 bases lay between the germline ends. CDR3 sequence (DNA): TGTGCCAGCACTACCCTCATAGGGAGGGGGAATCAGCCCCAGCATTTT. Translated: CASTTLIGRGNQPQHF.

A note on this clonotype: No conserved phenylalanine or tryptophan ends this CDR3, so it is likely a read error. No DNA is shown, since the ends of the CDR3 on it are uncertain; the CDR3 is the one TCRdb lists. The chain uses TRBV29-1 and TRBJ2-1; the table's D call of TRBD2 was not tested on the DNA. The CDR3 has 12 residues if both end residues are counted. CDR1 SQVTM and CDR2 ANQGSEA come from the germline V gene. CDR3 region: CSGWTSGTEQFY.